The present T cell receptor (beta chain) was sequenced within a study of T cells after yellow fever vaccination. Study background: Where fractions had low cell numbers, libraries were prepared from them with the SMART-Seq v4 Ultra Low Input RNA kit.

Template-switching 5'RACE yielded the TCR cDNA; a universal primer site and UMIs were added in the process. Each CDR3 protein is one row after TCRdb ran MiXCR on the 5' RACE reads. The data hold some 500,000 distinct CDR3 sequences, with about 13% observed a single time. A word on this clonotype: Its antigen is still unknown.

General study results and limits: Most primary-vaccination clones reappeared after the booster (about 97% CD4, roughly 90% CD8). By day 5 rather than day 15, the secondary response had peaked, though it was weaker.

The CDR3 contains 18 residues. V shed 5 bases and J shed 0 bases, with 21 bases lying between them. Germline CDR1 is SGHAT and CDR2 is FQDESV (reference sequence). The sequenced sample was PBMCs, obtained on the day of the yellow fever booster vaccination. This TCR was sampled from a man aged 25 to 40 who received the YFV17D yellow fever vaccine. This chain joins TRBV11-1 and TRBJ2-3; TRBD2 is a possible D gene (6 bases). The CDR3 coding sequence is TGTGCCAGCAGCCCTTCCCGACTAGTCTCCCTTAGCACAGATACGCAGTATTTT. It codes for CASSPSRLVSLSTDTQYF.